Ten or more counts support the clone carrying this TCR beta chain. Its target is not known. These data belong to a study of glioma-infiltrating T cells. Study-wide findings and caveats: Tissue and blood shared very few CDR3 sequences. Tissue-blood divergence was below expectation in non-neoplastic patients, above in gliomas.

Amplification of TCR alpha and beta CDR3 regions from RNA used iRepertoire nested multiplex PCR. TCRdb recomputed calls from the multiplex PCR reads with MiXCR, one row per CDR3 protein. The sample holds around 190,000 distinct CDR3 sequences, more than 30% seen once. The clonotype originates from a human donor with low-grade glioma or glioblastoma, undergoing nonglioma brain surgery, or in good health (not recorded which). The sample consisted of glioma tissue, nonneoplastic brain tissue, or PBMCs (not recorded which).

The CDR3, as DNA: TGTGCCAGCAATAGGGGGGGTACACTGGACACTGAAGCTTTCTTT. Residues: CASNRGGTLDTEAFF. The chain couples TRBV2 to TRBJ1-1, with D perhaps TRBD1 (6 bases). V was shortened by 7 bases and J by 3 bases, with 18 bases between the two germline ends. The CDR3 is 15 residues long. Germline V gene sequence: CDR1 SNHLY, CDR2 FYNNEI.